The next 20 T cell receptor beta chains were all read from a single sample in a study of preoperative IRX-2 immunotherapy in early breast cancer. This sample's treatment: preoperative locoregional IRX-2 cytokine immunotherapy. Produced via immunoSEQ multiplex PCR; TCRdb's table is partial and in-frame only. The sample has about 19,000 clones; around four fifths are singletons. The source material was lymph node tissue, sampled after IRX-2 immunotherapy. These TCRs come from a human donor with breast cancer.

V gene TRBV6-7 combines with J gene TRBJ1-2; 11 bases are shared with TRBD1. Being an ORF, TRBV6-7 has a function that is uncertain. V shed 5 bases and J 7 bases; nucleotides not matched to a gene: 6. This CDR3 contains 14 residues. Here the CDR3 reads CASSPPGTGGGYTF. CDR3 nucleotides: TGTGCCAGCAGTCCCCCCGGGACAGGGGGTGGCTACACCTTC.

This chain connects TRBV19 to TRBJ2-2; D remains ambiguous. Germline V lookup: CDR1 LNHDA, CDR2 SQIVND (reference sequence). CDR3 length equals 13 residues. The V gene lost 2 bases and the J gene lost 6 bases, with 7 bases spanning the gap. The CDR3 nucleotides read TGTGCCAGTAGTATAAGGCGAGCCGGGGAGCTGTTTTTT. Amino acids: CASSIRRAGELFF. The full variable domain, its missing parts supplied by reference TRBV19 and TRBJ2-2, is DGGITQSPKYLFRKEGQNVTLSCEQNLNHDAMYWYRQDPGQGLRLIYYSQIVNDFQKGDIAEGYSVSREKKESFPLTVTSAQKNPTAFYLCASSIRRAGELFFGEGSRLTVL.

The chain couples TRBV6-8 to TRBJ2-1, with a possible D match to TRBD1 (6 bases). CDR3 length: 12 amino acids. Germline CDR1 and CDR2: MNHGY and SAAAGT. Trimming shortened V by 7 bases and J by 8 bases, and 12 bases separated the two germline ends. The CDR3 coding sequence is TGTGCCAGCATTTCAGGGGCCGATGAGCAGTTCTTC. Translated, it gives CASISGADEQFF.

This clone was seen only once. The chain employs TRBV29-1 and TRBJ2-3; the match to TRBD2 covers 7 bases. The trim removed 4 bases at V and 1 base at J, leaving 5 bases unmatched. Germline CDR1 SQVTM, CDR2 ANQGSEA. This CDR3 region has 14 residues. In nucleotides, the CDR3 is TGCAGCGTTGTCGGGGGGTCCGGCACAGATACGCAGTATTTT. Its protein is CSVVGGSGTDTQYF.

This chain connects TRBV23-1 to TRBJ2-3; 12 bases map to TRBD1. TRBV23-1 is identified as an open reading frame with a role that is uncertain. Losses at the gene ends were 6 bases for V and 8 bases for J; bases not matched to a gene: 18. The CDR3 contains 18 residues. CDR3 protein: CASSRKMGQGAPRATQYF. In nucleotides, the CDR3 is TGCGCCAGCAGCCGAAAGATGGGACAGGGGGCCCCACGAGCTACGCAGTATTTT.

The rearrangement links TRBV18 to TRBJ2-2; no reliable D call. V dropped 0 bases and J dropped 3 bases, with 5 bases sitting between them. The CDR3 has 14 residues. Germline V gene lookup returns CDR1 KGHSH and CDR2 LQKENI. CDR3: CASSPPTDTGELFF. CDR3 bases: TGTGCCAGCTCACCACCAACGGACACCGGGGAGCTGTTTTTT.

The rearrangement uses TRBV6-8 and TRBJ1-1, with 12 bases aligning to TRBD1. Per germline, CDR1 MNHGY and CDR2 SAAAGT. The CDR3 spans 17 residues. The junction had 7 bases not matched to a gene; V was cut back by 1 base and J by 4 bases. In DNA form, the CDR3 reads TGTGCCAGCAGTTACTTCAGGGGACAGGGGGCTTTCACTGAAGCTTTCTTT. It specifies CASSYFRGQGAFTEAFF.

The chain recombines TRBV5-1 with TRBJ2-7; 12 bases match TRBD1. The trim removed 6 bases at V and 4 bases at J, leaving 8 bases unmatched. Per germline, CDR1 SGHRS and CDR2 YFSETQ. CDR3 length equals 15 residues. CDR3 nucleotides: TGCGCCAGCACCCCAGGGACAGGGGGCCGTTACGAGCAGTACTTC. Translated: CASTPGTGGRYEQYF.

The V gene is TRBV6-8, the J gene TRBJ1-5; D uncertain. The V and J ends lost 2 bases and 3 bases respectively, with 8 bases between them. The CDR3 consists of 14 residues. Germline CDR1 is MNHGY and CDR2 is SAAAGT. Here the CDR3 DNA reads TGTGCCAGCAGTTACACCGACACCAATCAGCCCCAGCATTTT. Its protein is CASSYTDTNQPQHF.

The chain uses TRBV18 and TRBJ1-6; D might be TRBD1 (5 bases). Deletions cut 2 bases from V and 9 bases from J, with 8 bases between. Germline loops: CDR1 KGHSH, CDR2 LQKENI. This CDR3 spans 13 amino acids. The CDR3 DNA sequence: TGTGCCAGCTCACCAGAGCAGGGTTCACCCCTCCACTTT. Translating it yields CASSPEQGSPLHF. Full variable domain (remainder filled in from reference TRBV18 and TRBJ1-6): NAGVMQNPRHLVRRRGQEARLRCSPMKGHSHVYWYRQLPEEGLKFMVYLQKENIIDESGMPKERFSAEFPKEGPSILRIQQVVRGDSAAYFCASSPEQGSPLHFGNGTRLTVT.

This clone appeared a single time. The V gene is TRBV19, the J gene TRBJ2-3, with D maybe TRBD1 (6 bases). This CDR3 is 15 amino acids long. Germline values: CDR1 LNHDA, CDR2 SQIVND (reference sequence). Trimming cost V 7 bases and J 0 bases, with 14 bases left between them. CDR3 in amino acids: CASTASGVSTDTQYF. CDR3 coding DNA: TGTGCCAGTACCGCCTCAGGGGTAAGCACAGATACGCAGTATTTT.

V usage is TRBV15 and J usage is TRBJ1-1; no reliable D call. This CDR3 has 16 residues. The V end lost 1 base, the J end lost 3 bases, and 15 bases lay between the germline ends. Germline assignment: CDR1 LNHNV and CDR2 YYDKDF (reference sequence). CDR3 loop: CATSRGGLLGDTEAFF. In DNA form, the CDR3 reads TGTGCCACCAGCAGAGGAGGACTTCTTGGGGACACTGAAGCTTTCTTT. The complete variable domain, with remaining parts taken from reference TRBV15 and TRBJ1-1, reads DAMVIQNPRYQVTQFGKPVTLSCSQTLNHNVMYWYQQKSSQAPKLLFHYYDKDFNNEADTPDNFQSRRPNTSFCFLDIRSPGLGDTAMYLCATSRGGLLGDTEAFFGQGTRLTVV.

As DNA, the CDR3 is TGCAGCGTGGGCTCCGGGACAGGGGGTGGGGCTTTCTTT. The encoded protein is CSVGSGTGGGAFF. This chain links TRBV29-1 with TRBJ1-1; TRBD1 matches at 11 bases. Trimming removed 6 bases from V and 11 bases from J; junction bases left unmatched: 11. This CDR3 has 13 amino acids. Germline lookup yields CDR1 SQVTM and CDR2 ANQGSEA.

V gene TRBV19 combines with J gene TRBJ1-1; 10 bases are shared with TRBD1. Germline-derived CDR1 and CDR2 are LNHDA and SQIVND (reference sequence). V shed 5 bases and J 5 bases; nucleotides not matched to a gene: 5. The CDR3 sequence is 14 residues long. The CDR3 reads CASSVTGGGTEAFF. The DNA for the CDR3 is TGTGCCAGTAGTGTGACAGGGGGCGGGACTGAAGCTTTCTTT.

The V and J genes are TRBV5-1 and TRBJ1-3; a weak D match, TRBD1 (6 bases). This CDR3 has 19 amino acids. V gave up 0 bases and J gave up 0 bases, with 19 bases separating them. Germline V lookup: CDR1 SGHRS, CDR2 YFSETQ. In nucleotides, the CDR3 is TGCGCCAGCAGCTTGGGTATGGCAGGGGCTTCGATCTCTGGAAACACCATATATTTT. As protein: CASSLGMAGASISGNTIYF.

The CDR3 DNA follows: TGTGCCAGCTCACCGAACATTAATGAAAAACTGTTTTTT. Translation: CASSPNINEKLFF. V usage is TRBV18 and J usage is TRBJ1-4; D gene ambiguous. The germline V gene has CDR1 KGHSH and CDR2 LQKENI. Trimming took 3 bases from V and 4 from J, leaving 6 bases between them. CDR3 length equals 13 residues.

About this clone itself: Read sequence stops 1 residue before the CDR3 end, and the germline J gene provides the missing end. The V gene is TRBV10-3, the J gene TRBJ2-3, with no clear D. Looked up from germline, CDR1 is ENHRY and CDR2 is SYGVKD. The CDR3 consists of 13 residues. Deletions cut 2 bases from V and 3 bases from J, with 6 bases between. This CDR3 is CAISEPKTDTQYF. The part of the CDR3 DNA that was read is TGTGCCATCAGTGAGCCGAAAACAGATACGCAGTAT.

The CDR3 DNA is TGCGCCAGCAGCTTGGCCCAGGGGGGCCTAGCCAAAAACATTCAGTACTTC. Its protein is CASSLAQGGLAKNIQYF. The chain recombines TRBV5-1 with TRBJ2-4, with D perhaps TRBD1 (7 bases). Trimming removed 0 bases at V and 0 bases at J, with 13 bases between. From germline, CDR1 is SGHRS and CDR2 YFSETQ. This CDR3 is built from 17 residues.

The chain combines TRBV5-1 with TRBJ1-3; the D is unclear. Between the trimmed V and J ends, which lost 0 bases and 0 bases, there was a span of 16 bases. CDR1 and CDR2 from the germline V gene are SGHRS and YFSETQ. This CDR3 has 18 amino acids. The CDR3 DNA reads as TGCGCCAGCAGCTTGGGCGGACTTCAGGAAAACTCTGGAAACACCATATATTTT. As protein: CASSLGGLQENSGNTIYF.

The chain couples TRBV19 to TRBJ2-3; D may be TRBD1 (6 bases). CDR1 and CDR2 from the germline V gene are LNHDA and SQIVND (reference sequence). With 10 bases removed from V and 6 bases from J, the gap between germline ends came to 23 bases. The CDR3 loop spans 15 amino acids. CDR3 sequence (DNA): TGTGCCACCCTCCCGGGACACGGACCCTGGGATACGCAGTATTTT. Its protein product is CATLPGHGPWDTQYF.